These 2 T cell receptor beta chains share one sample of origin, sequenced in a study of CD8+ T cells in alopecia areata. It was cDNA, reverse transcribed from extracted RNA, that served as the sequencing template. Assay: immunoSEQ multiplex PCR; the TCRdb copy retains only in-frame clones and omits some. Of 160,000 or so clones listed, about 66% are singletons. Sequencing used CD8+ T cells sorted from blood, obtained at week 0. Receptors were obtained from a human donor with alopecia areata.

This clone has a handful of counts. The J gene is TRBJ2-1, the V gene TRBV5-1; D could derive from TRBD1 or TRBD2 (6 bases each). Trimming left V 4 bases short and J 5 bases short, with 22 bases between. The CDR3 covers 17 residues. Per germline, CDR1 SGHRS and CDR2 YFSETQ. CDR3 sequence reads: CASSIRKTGRSNNEQFF. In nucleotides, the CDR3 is TGCGCCAGCAGCATCCGGAAAACAGGGAGGAGCAACAATGAGCAGTTCTTC.

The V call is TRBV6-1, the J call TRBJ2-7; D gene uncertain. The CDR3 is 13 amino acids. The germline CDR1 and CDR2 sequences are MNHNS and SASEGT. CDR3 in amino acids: CAGKISLGYEQYF. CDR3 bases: TGTGCGGGAAAGATATCTCTGGGGTACGAGCAGTACTTC.